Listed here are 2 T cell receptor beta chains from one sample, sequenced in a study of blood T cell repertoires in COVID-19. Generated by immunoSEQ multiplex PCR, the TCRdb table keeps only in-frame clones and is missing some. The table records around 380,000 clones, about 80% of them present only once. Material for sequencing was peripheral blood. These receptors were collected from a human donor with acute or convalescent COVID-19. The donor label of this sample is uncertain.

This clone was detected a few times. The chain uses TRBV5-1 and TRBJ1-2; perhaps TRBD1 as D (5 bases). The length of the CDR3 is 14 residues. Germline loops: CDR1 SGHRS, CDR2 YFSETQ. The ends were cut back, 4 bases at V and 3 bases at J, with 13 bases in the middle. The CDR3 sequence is CASSPRRGDYGYTF. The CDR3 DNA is TGCGCCAGCAGCCCCCGTCGGGGGGACTATGGCTACACCTTC.

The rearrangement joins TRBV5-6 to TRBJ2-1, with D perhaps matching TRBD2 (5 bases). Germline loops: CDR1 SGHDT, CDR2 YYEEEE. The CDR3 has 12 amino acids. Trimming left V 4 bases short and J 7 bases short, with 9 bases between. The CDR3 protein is CASSPGGNEQFF. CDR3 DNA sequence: TGTGCCAGCAGCCCCGGAGGAAATGAGCAGTTCTTC. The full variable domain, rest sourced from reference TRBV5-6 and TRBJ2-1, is DAGVTQSPTHLIKTRGQQVTLRCSPKSGHDTVSWYQQALGQGPQFIFQYYEEEERQRGNFPDRFSGHQFPNYSSELNVNALLLGDSALYLCASSPGGNEQFFGPGTRLTVL.